Sequencing of this TCR beta chain was carried out in a study of cytomegalovirus exposure and HLA in healthy donors. Study overall: Clustering assigned roughly 81% of the 350 to 400 genotyped donors to the Caucasian-associated ancestry cluster.

The study ran its PCR with 60 Vbeta and 13 Jbeta primers. The table came from immunoSEQ multiplex PCR; TCRdb's copy has only in-frame clones and leaves some out. In the table there are around 190,000 clones, over 60% of which are singletons. V trimming: 6 bases; J trimming: 6 bases; junction bases outside the gene matches: 4. Germline V CDR1 and CDR2: SNHLY, FYNNEI. CDR3 length: 13 amino acids. The material sequenced was PBMCs. The sequence was obtained from a woman between 35 and 50 years old in good health and CMV-seronegative. V is TRBV2 and J is TRBJ2-2; 7 nucleotides agree with TRBD1. DNA of the CDR3: TGTGCCAGCAGACCACAGGGGCCCGGGGAGCTGTTTTTT. Its protein product is CASRPQGPGELFF. The variable domain in full, with the rest retrieved from reference TRBV2 and TRBJ2-2, is EPEVTQTPSHQVTQMGQEVILRCVPISNHLYFYWYRQILGQKVEFLVSFYNNEISEKSEIFDDQFSVERPDGSNFTLKIRSTKLEDSAMYFCASRPQGPGELFFGEGSRLTVL.